These 32 T cell receptor beta chains originate from one sample sequenced in a study of shared clonotypes between healthy human individuals. This table comes from immunoSEQ multiplex PCR, and its TCRdb copy is limited to in-frame clones, with some not included. The sample comprises fewer than 600,000 clones, around 81% of which are singletons, and more than 10% rests with the top ten. Input material: PBMCs. All receptors come from a woman aged 40 to 50 in good health. Some clones in this sample may be carry-over from other donors' samples.

This clone came up many times. CDR3 loop: CSAHIGYEQFF. The CDR3 nucleotides read TGCAGTGCTCATATAGGATATGAGCAGTTCTTC. This chain uses TRBV20-1 with TRBJ2-1, with D hard to call. V was clipped by 5 bases and J by 8 bases, with 10 bases between them. CDR1 and CDR2 from the germline V gene are DFQATT and SNEGSKA (reference sequence). The CDR3 length is 11 residues.

The CDR3 DNA reads TGTGCCAGCAGTTTCGGAGGACCAACAGGGCTCGTAGGCTACACCTTC. This gives the protein CASSFGGPTGLVGYTF. This chain links TRBV28 with TRBJ1-2; tentative D call: TRBD1 (6 bases). The CDR3 is made up of 16 amino acids. V lost 3 bases, J lost 8 bases, and 22 bases lay in between. Germline CDR1 and CDR2: MDHEN and SYDVKM.

V and J are TRBV5-6 and TRBJ1-5; D remains unclear. This CDR3 has 14 residues. V shed 2 bases and J shed 5 bases, with 11 bases lying between them. Germline-derived CDR1 and CDR2 are SGHDT and YYEEEE. CDR3 coding DNA: TGTGCCAGCAGCTTAAAGGGAGAACATCAGCCCCAGCATTTT. Amino acids: CASSLKGEHQPQHF.

This clone was found once. The chain combines TRBV5-1 with TRBJ2-5; D is perhaps TRBD1 (6 bases). The J call could be wrong; TRBJ2-7 is a better fit for the DNA end. The CDR3 spans 14 residues. Germline-derived CDR1 and CDR2 are SGHRS and YFSETQ. CDR3 amino acids: CASSPRTEVYEQYF. The CDR3 DNA reads TGCGCCAGCAGCCCAAGGACAGAGGTTTACGAGCAGTACTTC.

This clone was found many times. Other DNA sequences in the sample encode the same CDR3. V gene TRBV2 combines with J gene TRBJ2-5, with D possibly being TRBD2 (5 bases). The V gene's germline CDR1 is SNHLY and CDR2 FYNNEI. V lost 4 bases and J lost 0, with 6 bases in between. This CDR3 region has 13 residues. The CDR3 DNA reads as TGTGCCAGCAGTGGGCGGGACCAAGAGACCCAGTACTTC. Translating gives CASSGRDQETQYF. Together with reference TRBV2 and TRBJ2-5, the CDR3 gives the full variable domain: EPEVTQTPSHQVTQMGQEVILRCVPISNHLYFYWYRQILGQKVEFLVSFYNNEISEKSEIFDDQFSVERPDGSNFTLKIRSTKLEDSAMYFCASSGRDQETQYFGPGTRLLVL.

The V and J genes are TRBV7-9 and TRBJ2-3; tentative D call: TRBD2 (6 bases). V lost 5 bases to trimming and J lost 4 bases, with 10 bases between them. The germline V gene encodes CDR1 SEHNR and CDR2 FQNEAQ (reference sequence). This CDR3 contains 13 residues. The CDR3 DNA reads as TGTGCCAGCAGCCCCCCTAGCGCAGATACGCAGTATTTT. Amino acids: CASSPPSADTQYF.

The chain couples TRBV30 to TRBJ1-5; TRBD1 matches 8 bases. The CDR3 consists of 12 residues. The germline V gene encodes CDR1 GTSNPN and CDR2 SVGIG (reference sequence). The J segment lost 5 bases and the V segment lost 7 bases, leaving 4 bases of the junction unmatched. CDR3 DNA sequence: TGTGCCTACGACAGGGGTGATCAGCCCCAGCATTTT. Translation gives CAYDRGDQPQHF.

This chain links TRBV10-1 with TRBJ2-7; D remains unclear. V was pared by 3 bases and J by 0 bases, with 12 bases between. This CDR3 has 15 residues. CDR1 is WNHNN, CDR2 SYGVQD, per germline (reference sequence). Here the CDR3 reads CASSEGLANSYEQYF. CDR3 bases: TGCGCCAGCAGTGAAGGTCTTGCAAACTCCTACGAGCAGTACTTC.

The chain combines TRBV5-1 with TRBJ1-1; D is undetermined. The V gene lost 0 bases and the J gene lost 1 base, with 7 bases spanning the gap. CDR3 length: 14 amino acids. The germline V gene encodes CDR1 SGHRS and CDR2 YFSETQ. The CDR3 sequence is CASSLASSNTEAFF. DNA of the CDR3: TGCGCCAGCAGCTTGGCGAGCTCGAACACTGAAGCTTTCTTT.

V is TRBV6-4 and J is TRBJ2-3; TRBD2 matches 13 bases. The CDR3 totals 16 residues. After removal of 7 bases from V and 0 bases from J, the junction contained 4 bases not matched to a gene. CDR1 is MRHNA, CDR2 SNTAGT, per germline. The CDR3, as DNA: TGTGCCAGCAAACGACTAGCGGGAGGTAGCACAGATACGCAGTATTTT. The encoded protein is CASKRLAGGSTDTQYF.

The chain carries TRBV6-1 and TRBJ2-7; D unclear. V lost 1 base and J lost 4, with 14 bases in between. Germline loops: CDR1 MNHNS, CDR2 SASEGT. This CDR3 comprises 15 residues. CDR3 sequence reads: CASSEENFPQYEQYF. DNA for the CDR3: TGTGCCAGCAGTGAAGAAAACTTCCCCCAATACGAGCAGTACTTC.

The chain recombines TRBV11-1 with TRBJ2-2; 14 nucleotides agree with TRBD2. Losses at the gene ends were 5 bases for V and 4 bases for J; bases not matched to a gene: 6. CDR1 is SGHAT, CDR2 FQDESV, per germline (reference sequence). CDR3 length equals 17 residues. Here the CDR3 DNA reads TGTGCCAGCAGCGCAACCGGGACTAGCGGGAGCACCGGGGAGCTGTTTTTT. Residues: CASSATGTSGSTGELFF.

This chain connects TRBV6-5 to TRBJ2-1; 11 bases map to TRBD2. This CDR3 is built from 13 residues. The J segment lost 16 bases and the V segment lost 6 bases, leaving 11 bases of the junction unmatched. CDR1 is MNHEY and CDR2 is SVGAGI in the germline V gene. The CDR3 loop reads CASRPPGLAVIFF. Here the CDR3 DNA reads TGTGCCAGCAGACCCCCGGGACTAGCGGTAATATTCTTC.

This clone was detected many times. J is TRBJ2-1 and V is TRBV7-3, with 7 bases matching TRBD2. CDR3 length: 15 residues. The V segment lost 5 bases and the J segment 7 bases; nucleotides outside the gene matches: 11. CDR1 is SGHTA and CDR2 is FQGTGA in the germline V gene. CDR3 region: CASSPGLPGRNEQFF. The DNA for the CDR3 is TGTGCCAGCAGCCCGGGACTACCGGGGCGTAATGAGCAGTTCTTC.

The sample holds a few counts of this clone. The chain combines TRBV10-3 with TRBJ2-1; 9 bases agree with TRBD2. Germline values: CDR1 ENHRY, CDR2 SYGVKD. The CDR3 contains 13 residues. Unmatched junction bases numbered 3, after V lost 3 bases and J lost 9 bases. This chain's CDR3 is CAISDGTSSEQFF. For the CDR3, the DNA is TGTGCCATCAGTGACGGGACTAGCAGTGAGCAGTTCTTC.

J is TRBJ2-7 and V is TRBV7-8, with TRBD1 matching 7 bases. The CDR3 length is 17 residues. CDR1 and CDR2 (germline): SGHVS, FQNEAQ. V was pared by 0 bases and J by 5 bases, with 13 bases of the junction left unmatched. The CDR3 DNA is TGTGCCAGCAGCTTAGCCTGGGGAGTGACAGGGTCCCACGAGCAGTACTTC. Protein product: CASSLAWGVTGSHEQYF.

The chain couples TRBV18 to TRBJ2-1, with 8 bases fitting TRBD2. This CDR3 is 15 amino acids long. Germline V gene sequence: CDR1 KGHSH, CDR2 LQKENI. Germline trimming cut 0 bases from V and 4 bases from J; bases unmatched to any gene: 2. The CDR3 DNA sequence: TGTGCCAGCTCACCACCTAGCGGGAATTACAATGAGCAGTTCTTC. This gives the protein CASSPPSGNYNEQFF.

The J gene is TRBJ2-1, the V gene TRBV5-1, with TRBD2 matching over 10 bases. The trim removed 6 bases at V and 3 bases at J, leaving 6 bases unmatched. The CDR3 totals 15 residues. The germline CDR1 and CDR2 sequences are SGHRS and YFSETQ. CDR3 sequence reads: CASTSGTSDYNEQFF. As DNA, the CDR3 is TGCGCCAGCACCTCCGGGACTAGCGACTACAATGAGCAGTTCTTC.

This chain uses TRBV10-3 with TRBJ2-7; tentative D call: TRBD2 (6 bases). Trimming removed 4 bases at V and 2 bases at J, with 12 bases between. Germline CDR1 and CDR2: ENHRY and SYGVKD. The CDR3 runs to 14 residues. The chain's CDR3 is CAISGPSETYEQYF. CDR3 in DNA: TGTGCCATCAGTGGGCCTAGCGAGACCTACGAGCAGTACTTC.

This chain links TRBV6-5 with TRBJ1-4, with D perhaps matching TRBD1 (6 bases). Germline assignment: CDR1 MNHEY and CDR2 SVGAGI. This CDR3 has 14 residues. V was cut by 4 bases and J by 8 bases, with 14 bases left in between. DNA for the CDR3: TGTGCCAGCAGTTCCCTCGGGGGCGACGAAAAACTGTTTTTT. It is translated as CASSSLGGDEKLFF.

This chain connects TRBV30 to TRBJ2-7; 9 nucleotides align to TRBD1. Germline values: CDR1 GTSNPN, CDR2 SVGIG (reference sequence). The CDR3 has 13 residues. V lost 1 base and J lost 4; bases outside the gene matches: 2. DNA of the CDR3: TGTGCCTGGAGTGCCGGACAGGGGTACGAGCAGTACTTC. Amino acids: CAWSAGQGYEQYF.

For the CDR3, the DNA is TGTGCCAGCAGTTATGGACAAGTAAGGCCCCAGCATTTT. Translation: CASSYGQVRPQHF. The chain uses TRBV6-6 and TRBJ1-5; perhaps TRBD1 as D (5 bases). V was trimmed by 3 bases and J by 9 bases, leaving 12 bases between them. Germline assignment: CDR1 MNHNY and CDR2 SVGAGI (reference sequence). The CDR3 runs to 13 residues.

This clone was picked up one time. This chain links TRBV29-1 with TRBJ2-7; 7 bases line up with TRBD2. CDR3 length equals 13 residues. V lost 4 bases to trimming and J lost 6 bases; unmatched junction nucleotides: 9. Germline V gives CDR1 SQVTM, CDR2 ANQGSEA. The CDR3 is CSVGRGGSGEQYF. The CDR3 bases are TGCAGCGTTGGGCGGGGAGGGTCCGGCGAGCAGTACTTC.

The chain couples TRBV5-1 to TRBJ1-1, with TRBD1 as a possible D gene (5 bases). The CDR3 covers 12 residues. The germline V gene has CDR1 SGHRS and CDR2 YFSETQ. The germline V and J ends were trimmed by 4 bases and 8 bases, with 12 bases remaining between them. The chain's CDR3 is CASSLEKGEAFF. In nucleotides, the CDR3 is TGCGCCAGCAGCCTGGAAAAGGGGGAAGCTTTCTTT. Drawing the rest from reference TRBV5-1 and TRBJ1-1, the complete variable domain is KAGVTQTPRYLIKTRGQQVTLSCSPISGHRSVSWYQQTPGQGLQFLFEYFSETQRNKGNFPGRFSGRQFSNSRSEMNVSTLELGDSALYLCASSLEKGEAFFGQGTRLTVV.

This clone was seen a handful of times. The chain uses TRBV18 and TRBJ2-7; 13 nucleotides match TRBD2. The germline V gene encodes CDR1 KGHSH and CDR2 LQKENI. V shed 5 bases, J shed 1 base, and the junction held 8 bases outside the gene matches. This CDR3 is built from 17 residues. CDR3 sequence (DNA): TGTGCCAGCTCATTAGGGACTAGCGGGACTATTTCCTACGAGCAGTACTTC. It encodes CASSLGTSGTISYEQYF.

V is TRBV5-4 and J is TRBJ2-1; 7 bases are shared with TRBD1. The CDR3 runs to 12 residues. Germline trimming cut 0 bases from V and 10 bases from J; bases unmatched to any gene: 1. The germline V gene has CDR1 SGHNT and CDR2 YYREEE (reference sequence). CDR3 protein: CASSLGGQEQFF. The DNA for the CDR3 is TGTGCCAGCAGCTTGGGGGGACAGGAGCAGTTCTTC.

The CDR3 is CASSPDRGYGYTF. The CDR3 coding sequence is TGTGCCAGCAGCCCAGACAGGGGCTATGGCTACACCTTC. The chain combines TRBV4-2 with TRBJ1-2, with 8 bases identical to TRBD1. J gave up 4 bases and V 4 bases, and 2 bases lay outside the gene matches. The germline gives CDR1 LGHNA, CDR2 YNFKEQ. This CDR3 contains 13 residues.

J is TRBJ1-1 and V is TRBV29-1, with 10 bases lining up with TRBD1. The V gene's germline CDR1 is SQVTM and CDR2 ANQGSEA. This CDR3 has 13 residues. Trimming at V came to 7 bases and at J to 1 base, leaving 3 bases not matched to a gene. CDR3 sequence reads: CSARTGGNTEAFF. DNA for the CDR3: TGCAGCGCTCGGACAGGGGGGAACACTGAAGCTTTCTTT.

This chain links TRBV19 with TRBJ2-7; TRBD2 matches 9 bases. Germline CDR1 and CDR2: LNHDA and SQIVND (reference sequence). The CDR3 covers 15 residues. V lost 2 bases, J lost 3 bases, and 5 bases stayed unmatched. CDR3 in amino acids: CASSISSGSFYEQYF. Written as DNA, the CDR3 is TGTGCCAGTAGTATAAGTAGCGGGAGTTTCTACGAGCAGTACTTC.

The chain recombines TRBV28 with TRBJ1-5; D is ambiguous. The CDR3 spans 15 residues. The V gene's germline CDR1 is MDHEN and CDR2 SYDVKM. Deletions cut 7 bases from V and 2 bases from J, with 15 bases between. This CDR3 reads CASIISSGGNQPQHF. CDR3 coding DNA: TGTGCCAGCATCATTTCCTCCGGAGGCAATCAGCCCCAGCATTTT. The full variable domain, completed using reference TRBV28 and TRBJ1-5, is DVKVTQSSRYLVKRTGEKVFLECVQDMDHENMFWYRQDPGLGLRLIYFSYDVKMKEKGDIPEGYSVSREKKERFSLILESASTNQTSMYLCASIISSGGNQPQHFGDGTRLSIL.

The chain combines TRBV7-3 with TRBJ2-2, with TRBD1 matching 9 bases. J was trimmed by 3 bases and V by 5 bases; bases with no gene match: 4. The germline V gene has CDR1 SGHTA and CDR2 FQGTGA. The CDR3 totals 15 residues. CDR3 amino acids: CASSLDRGDTGELFF. The CDR3 nucleotides are TGTGCCAGCAGCCTGGACAGGGGAGACACCGGGGAGCTGTTTTTT.

The gene calls are TRBV7-9 and TRBJ1-5, with D tentatively TRBD1 (5 bases). Germline V CDR1 and CDR2: SEHNR, FQNEAQ (reference sequence). The CDR3 extends over 16 amino acids. Trimming stripped 1 base from V and 0 bases from J, with 10 bases between. The CDR3 here is CASSLGAGNSNQPQHF. The CDR3 DNA reads TGTGCCAGCAGCTTAGGGGCAGGGAATAGCAATCAGCCCCAGCATTTT. The full variable domain, completed using reference TRBV7-9 and TRBJ1-5, is DTGVSQNPRHKITKRGQNVTFRCDPISEHNRLYWYRQTLGQGPEFLTYFQNEAQLEKSRLLSDRFSAERPKGSFSTLEIQRTEQGDSAMYLCASSLGAGNSNQPQHFGDGTRLSIL.